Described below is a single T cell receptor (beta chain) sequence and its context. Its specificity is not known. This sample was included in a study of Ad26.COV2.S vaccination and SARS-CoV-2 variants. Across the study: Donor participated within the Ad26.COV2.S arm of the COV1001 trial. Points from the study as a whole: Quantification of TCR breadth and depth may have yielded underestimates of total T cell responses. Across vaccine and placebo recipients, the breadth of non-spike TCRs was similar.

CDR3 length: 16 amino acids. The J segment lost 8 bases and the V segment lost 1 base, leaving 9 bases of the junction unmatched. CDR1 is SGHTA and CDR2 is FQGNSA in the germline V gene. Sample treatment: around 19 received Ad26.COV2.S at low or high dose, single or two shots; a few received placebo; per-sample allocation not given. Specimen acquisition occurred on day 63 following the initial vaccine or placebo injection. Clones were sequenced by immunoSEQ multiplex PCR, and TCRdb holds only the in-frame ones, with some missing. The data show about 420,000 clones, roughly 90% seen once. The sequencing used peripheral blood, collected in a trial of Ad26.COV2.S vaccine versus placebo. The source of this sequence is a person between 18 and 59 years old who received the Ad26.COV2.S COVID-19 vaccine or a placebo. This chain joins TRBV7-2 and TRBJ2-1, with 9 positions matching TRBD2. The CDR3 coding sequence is TGTGCCAGCAGCTTAGTTGGTAGCGGGGGTTATGATGAGCAGTTCTTC. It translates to CASSLVGSGGYDEQFF.